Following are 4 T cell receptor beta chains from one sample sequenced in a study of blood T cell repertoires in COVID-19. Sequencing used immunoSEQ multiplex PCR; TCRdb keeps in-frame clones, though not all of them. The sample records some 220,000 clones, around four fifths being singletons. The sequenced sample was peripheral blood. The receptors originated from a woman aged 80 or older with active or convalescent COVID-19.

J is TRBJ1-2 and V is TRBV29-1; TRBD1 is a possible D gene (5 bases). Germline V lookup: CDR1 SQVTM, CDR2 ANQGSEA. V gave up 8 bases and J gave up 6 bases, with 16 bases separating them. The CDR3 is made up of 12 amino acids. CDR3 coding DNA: TGCAGCTCAACGAGGGGCGGGGATGGCTACACCTTC. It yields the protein CSSTRGGDGYTF.

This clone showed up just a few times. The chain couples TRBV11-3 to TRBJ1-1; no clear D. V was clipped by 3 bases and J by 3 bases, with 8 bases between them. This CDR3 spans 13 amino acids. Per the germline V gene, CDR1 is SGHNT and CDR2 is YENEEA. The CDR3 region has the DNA TGTGCCAGCAGCTTCGTCAGGTACACTGAAGCTTTCTTT. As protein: CASSFVRYTEAFF. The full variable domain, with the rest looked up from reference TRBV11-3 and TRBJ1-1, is EAGVVQSPRYKIIEKKQPVAFWCNPISGHNTLYWYLQNLGQGPELLIRYENEEAVDDSQLPKDRFSAERLKGVDSTLKIQPAELGDSAVYLCASSFVRYTEAFFGQGTRLTVV.

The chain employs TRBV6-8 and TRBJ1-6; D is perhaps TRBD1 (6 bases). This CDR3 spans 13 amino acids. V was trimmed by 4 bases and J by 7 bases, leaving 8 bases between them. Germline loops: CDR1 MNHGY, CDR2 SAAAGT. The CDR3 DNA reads TGTGCCAGCAGTTGGACAGTAAATTCACCCCTCCACTTT. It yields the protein CASSWTVNSPLHF.

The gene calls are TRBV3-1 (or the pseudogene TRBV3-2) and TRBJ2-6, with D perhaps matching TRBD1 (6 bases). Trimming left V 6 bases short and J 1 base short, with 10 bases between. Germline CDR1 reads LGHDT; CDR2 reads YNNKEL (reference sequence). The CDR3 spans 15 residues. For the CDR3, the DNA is TGTGCCAGCAGTCCGACAGGATCTGGGGCCAACGTCCTGACTTTC. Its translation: CASSPTGSGANVLTF.